This T cell receptor (beta chain) was sequenced for a study of T cell repertoires in cytomegalovirus infection. Study at large: HLA-C-restricted CMV epitopes, recently identified, and well-studied HLA-B-restricted ones were used by the study. Matching HLA type and CMV infection were both indicated by public TCR beta signatures. Study-wide findings and caveats: Accumulated public TCR beta family frequency recognized individuals carrying CMV together with the relevant HLA. In two of eight donors, the top clonotype was HLA-C-restricted CMV-specific.

In the case of this clonotype: Its antigen is unknown.

J lost 6 bases, V lost 5 bases, and 7 bases had no gene match. The V gene's germline CDR1 is SGHTA and CDR2 FQGNSA. The CDR3 has 15 amino acids. Using its own MiXCR run on the reads, TCRdb lists one record per CDR3 protein. The sample lists about half a million distinct CDR3 sequences; about 33% were seen once. The TCR was taken from a human donor in good health (CMV status not recorded). Some clones in this sample may be carry-over from other donors' samples. This chain links TRBV7-2 with TRBJ2-2, with TRBD1 matching 9 bases. Sequences were derived from cultured PBMCs, sampled from culture after CMV antigen stimulation. CDR3 coding DNA: TGTGCCAGCAGCCGCAACACAGGGGGCTCCGGGGAGCTGTTTTTT. Translation gives CASSRNTGGSGELFF.